This T cell receptor beta chain was captured in a study of blood T cell repertoires in COVID-19 (TCRdb year 2020). Regarding the complete study: The collaborator samples originated in the United States, Italy and Spain and spanned the acute and convalescent phases of COVID-19. The prospective study material was composed of cDNA or gDNA derived from T cells, B-cell-depleted T cells, or PBMCs. The dataset comprised deeply sampled blood TCRbeta repertoires from subjects exposed to, actively infected with, or recovered from COVID-19. The repertoires were released in a freely available public database meant as a resource for research on the immune response to SARS-CoV-2. The samples were drawn from two sources: the first 160 participants of the ongoing ImmuneRACE study, and about 1,300 subjects contributed by 6 global collaborators. Nearly every sample came with metadata listing a de-identified subject ID, COVID-19 status, age in years and sex. HLA class I and class II types, where available, came from metadata supplied by the sample provider rather than from assay-based typing.

CDR1 is given as SGHTA and CDR2 as FQGNSA, both from the germline V gene. V is cut back by 5 bases and J by 1 base, with 11 bases in the junction unmatched. The cysteine opens and the phenylalanine closes a CDR3 of 17 amino acids. Only the CDR3 DNA is retained, 51 bases long and in frame from the first base. TCRbeta CDR3 regions were amplified from genomic DNA by means of the immunoSEQ Assay, a bias-controlled multiplex PCR. The authors processed their data as follows. Within the assay, amplification of reference gene primers was used to estimate how many nucleated cells each sample contained. To quantify the absolute abundance of each unique TCRbeta CDR3 rearrangement, sequence reads were collapsed and filtered. For each sample, productive Simpson clonality was calculated as the square root of Simpson's diversity index across productive rearrangements. This is the immuneACCESS table as TCRdb keeps it, with only in-frame sequences that have V and J called. A part of the clones is gone; compared with another copy, unresolved V genes explain less than half, and the rest is unexplained. That table furnishes V, J and clone size, whereas the DNA furnished D and trimming. This sample has some 320,000 clones in its table, and roughly nine tenths of those were observed once. The top ten clones comprise 2.6% of the sample.

In the prospective study, participants were about 18 to 100 years old, resided in fewer than 25 geographic areas of the United States, and were enrolled through a virtual design. In the prospective study, participants were assigned to cohorts based on the clinical history participants reported in a screening survey and a study questionnaire. Recovered participants in ImmuneRACE Cohort 3 were defined by two consecutive negative NP/OP PCR tests, clearance by a healthcare professional, or resolution of symptoms. In the prospective study, whole blood, serum and a nasopharyngeal or oropharyngeal swab were collected from each participant by mobile phlebotomists. Additional blood draws and questionnaires over an approximately two-month period could optionally be provided by prospective study participants. Prospective study blood samples were shipped either frozen or at room temperature before DNA extraction.

Here is what the overall study found, with its caveats: The quantity of clinical and demographic metadata differed by source and by participant and was supplied without curation.

Comment on this clone: No antigen is known for it. No much larger clone exists at a distance of one base, and base qualities are not known.

The rearranged segments are TRBV7-2 and TRBJ2-3, and TRBD2 matches 8 of the central bases. The sample consisted of PBMCs or T cells enriched from blood (not recorded which). This clonotype was obtained from a man between 60 and 75 years old who had recovered from COVID-19. The DNA is TGTGCCAGCAGCCGCCTGACTAGCGTGTTCGGCACAGATACGCAGTATTTT. The resulting protein is CASSRLTSVFGTDTQYF.